These 28 T cell receptor beta chains came from one sample sequenced in a study of T-cell memory formation after mild COVID-19 (dated by TCRdb to about 2021). Library creation used 5' RACE. Sequencing used an Illumina NovaSeq 6000. TCRdb redid the processing of the public reads, applying fastp at Q25 and MiXCR, and retained in-frame beta chains. A single entry per CDR3 protein holds the most common genes and DNA from its merged rows. The sample includes roughly 280,000 distinct CDR3 sequences, with less than 9.5% observed a single time. In total, the top ten clones hold approximately 22% of the sample. The sequencing input was PBMCs or a T cell subset sorted from them (not recorded which). The origin of the receptors is a man aged 18 to 35 who had mild COVID-19 (a few samples of this study predate the infection). The sample titles of this study are shuffled in the database, so cell type and time point are left out; the donor was told from shared clones.

A few counts support this clonotype. This chain uses TRBV11-3 with TRBJ2-5, with D possibly being TRBD1 or TRBD2 (6 bases each). In germline, CDR1 is SGHNT, CDR2 YENEEA. There are 16 residues in the CDR3. Trimming left V 1 base short and J 1 base short, with 13 bases between. In DNA, the CDR3 is TGTGCCAGCAGCTTAGTTGGCAGGGGAGGCCAAGAGACCCAGTACTTC. Translated: CASSLVGRGGQETQYF.

There are a few counts of this clonotype. This rearrangement joins TRBV20-1 to TRBJ1-3; D might be TRBD1 (5 bases). Trimming took off 3 bases at V and 2 bases at J, with 11 bases between the two ends. Germline V gene data show CDR1 as DFQATT and CDR2 as SNEGSKA (reference sequence). This CDR3 has 14 residues. The CDR3 sequence is CSASRGEPGNTIYF. The CDR3 DNA sequence: TGCAGTGCTAGCAGAGGGGAACCTGGAAACACCATATATTTT.

A few counts support this clonotype. This chain links TRBV6-5 with TRBJ2-7; D perhaps matches TRBD1 (5 bases). Germline V gene data show CDR1 as MNHEY and CDR2 as SVGAGI. Trimming stripped 5 bases from V and 7 bases from J, with 12 bases between. This CDR3 contains 12 residues. CDR3 coding DNA: TGTGCCAGCAGTGCAGGGTTTCGGGAGCAGTACTTC. Protein: CASSAGFREQYF.

The rearrangement uses TRBV5-5 and TRBJ2-4; TRBD2 matches at 7 bases. CDR3 length: 16 residues. Germline V gene sequence: CDR1 SGHKS, CDR2 YYEKEE (reference sequence). V dropped 0 bases and J dropped 0; count of bases not matched to a gene: 3. The CDR3 is CASSLAGGLAKNIQYF. The CDR3, as DNA: TGTGCCAGCAGCTTGGCGGGGGGTCTAGCCAAAAACATTCAGTACTTC. The entire variable domain, with the rest obtained from reference TRBV5-5 and TRBJ2-4, is as follows: DAGVTQSPTHLIKTRGQQVTLRCSPISGHKSVSWYQQVLGQGPQFIFQYYEKEERGRGNFPDRFSARQFPNYSSELNVNALLLGDSALYLCASSLAGGLAKNIQYFGAGTRLSVL.

This clonotype occurred many times. The chain employs TRBV11-2 and TRBJ1-6; D is ambiguous. Germline V gene data show CDR1 as SGHAT and CDR2 as FQNNGV. CDR3 length: 15 residues. Trimming cost V 2 bases and J 13 bases, with 18 bases left between them. The CDR3 loop is CASSLSLEGYRPLHF. In DNA form, the CDR3 reads TGTGCCAGCAGCTTATCGTTGGAGGGTTATCGGCCCCTCCACTTT.

The rearrangement links TRBV6-2 or TRBV6-3 to TRBJ2-1; 7 bases are shared with TRBD2. Germline lookup yields CDR1 MNHEY and CDR2 SVGEGT. With 6 bases clipped from V and 12 bases from J, the junction kept 11 bases outside the gene matches. This CDR3 spans 13 amino acids. The CDR3 here is CASRPGLSVGQFF. CDR3 nucleotides: TGTGCCAGCAGGCCGGGACTATCAGTCGGGCAGTTCTTC.

The CDR3: CASSSGQGIYEKLFF. In nucleotides, the CDR3 is TGTGCCAGCAGCTCTGGACAGGGGATCTATGAAAAACTGTTTTTT. The chain carries TRBV11-2 and TRBJ1-4; 9 bases are a match to TRBD1. Germline CDR1 is SGHAT and CDR2 is FQNNGV. This CDR3 has 15 amino acids. Trimming removed 4 bases from V and 6 bases from J; junction bases left unmatched: 6.

A few counts support this clonotype. V and J are TRBV7-3 and TRBJ2-1; the D is unclear. V gave up 0 bases and J gave up 6 bases, with 6 bases separating them. The CDR3 sequence is 13 residues long. CDR1 is SGHTA, CDR2 FQGTGA, per germline. The CDR3 spells CASSLTLANEQFF. CDR3 nucleotide sequence: TGTGCCAGCAGCTTAACCTTAGCCAATGAGCAGTTCTTC.

The chain carries TRBV20-1 and TRBJ1-1, with 7 bases that match TRBD1. The germline CDR1 and CDR2 sequences are DFQATT and SNEGSKA (reference sequence). The CDR3 totals 13 residues. The V gene end was trimmed by 3 bases and the J gene end by 2 bases; junction bases not matched to a gene: 3. The CDR3 DNA reads as TGCAGTGCTAGTCAGGGGGTAAACACTGAAGCTTTCTTT. Amino acid sequence: CSASQGVNTEAFF.

The genes are TRBV20-1 and TRBJ2-3; the match to TRBD2 covers 7 bases. The CDR3 is 17 amino acids. Germline V gives CDR1 DFQATT, CDR2 SNEGSKA (reference sequence). With 2 bases clipped from V and 1 base from J, the junction kept 12 bases outside the gene matches. Here the CDR3 reads CSARREAPSGRTDTQYF. DNA for the CDR3: TGCAGTGCTAGAAGAGAAGCGCCTAGCGGACGCACAGATACGCAGTATTTT.

This clonotype was counted only a few times. V usage is TRBV29-1 and J usage is TRBJ2-5; D may be TRBD1 (5 bases). CDR1 SQVTM and CDR2 ANQGSEA come from the germline V gene. The CDR3 runs to 14 residues. Trimming removed 5 bases at V and 1 base at J, with 14 bases between. The CDR3 DNA reads TGCAGCGTTTTAAGACAGCTATCCCAAGAGACCCAGTACTTC. Protein sequence: CSVLRQLSQETQYF.

This clonotype was detected a few times. The rearrangement uses TRBV20-1 and TRBJ2-1; 7 bases line up with TRBD1. The germline V gene has CDR1 DFQATT and CDR2 SNEGSKA (reference sequence). The V and J ends lost 1 base and 4 bases, in that order; junction bases with no gene match: 4. This CDR3 is 14 amino acids long. CDR3: CSARVGGGYNEQFF. The CDR3 DNA reads as TGCAGTGCTAGAGTAGGGGGCGGTTACAATGAGCAGTTCTTC.

CDR3 residues: CASSSLRGSSYNEQFF. Written as DNA, the CDR3 is TGTGCCAGCAGCTCGCTTAGAGGGAGCTCCTACAATGAGCAGTTCTTC. This rearrangement joins TRBV7-6 to TRBJ2-1, with D possibly matching TRBD2 (5 bases). V lost 4 bases to trimming and J lost 0 bases, with 13 bases between them. CDR1 is SGHVS, CDR2 FNYEAQ, per germline. The CDR3 runs to 16 residues.

This clonotype occurred a few times. This chain connects TRBV12-3 or TRBV12-4 to TRBJ2-3; no clear D. CDR3 length equals 10 residues. The V end was cut by 3 bases, the J end by 6 bases, with 1 base between. The CDR3 loop reads CASSFDTQYF. CDR3 nucleotides: TGTGCCAGCAGTTTCGATACGCAGTATTTT.

This clonotype was recorded at least ten times. This sequence joins TRBV7-6 and TRBJ2-1, with 10 nucleotides matching TRBD2. The CDR3 is made up of 14 amino acids. Trimming cost V 1 base and J 15 bases; bases outside gene matches: 9. In germline, CDR1 is SGHVS, CDR2 FNYEAQ. This CDR3 is CASSLGWLAGAPFF. CDR3 nucleotide sequence: TGTGCCAGCAGCTTAGGTTGGCTAGCGGGGGCCCCGTTCTTC.

V and J are TRBV12-3 or TRBV12-4 and TRBJ2-5; 8 nucleotides line up with TRBD2. The length of the CDR3 is 14 residues. J lost 4 bases, V lost 8 bases, and 9 bases had no gene match. The CDR3, as DNA: TGTGCCAGCGGGTCGGGACTAGGGGTAGAGACCCAGTACTTC. Protein sequence: CASGSGLGVETQYF.

The chain carries TRBV7-9 and TRBJ1-2; D remains unclear. From germline, CDR1 is SEHNR and CDR2 FQNEAQ (reference sequence). The CDR3 is made up of 14 amino acids. V was pared by 4 bases and J by 8 bases, with 17 bases between. The CDR3 DNA is TGTGCCAGCAGCTCCATAGACCCTACTCGGGGCTACACCTTC. Residues: CASSSIDPTRGYTF.

In this sample, this clonotype turned up a few times. This chain uses TRBV5-4 with TRBJ2-3, with TRBD1 matching over 7 bases. CDR1 is SGHNT and CDR2 is YYREEE in the germline V gene (reference sequence). V lost 4 bases, J lost 4 bases, and 6 bases stayed unmatched. This CDR3 comprises 14 residues. The CDR3 sequence is CASSHDRASDTQYF. In nucleotides, the CDR3 is TGTGCCAGCAGCCACGACAGGGCCTCAGATACGCAGTATTTT.

This clonotype was detected many times. The chain recombines TRBV12-5 with TRBJ2-1; D gene unclear. The CDR3 has 12 amino acids. V lost 1 base and J lost 2, with 0 bases in between. CDR1 and CDR2 from the germline V gene are LGHNT and FRNRAP. The CDR3, as DNA: TGTGCTAGTGGTTTGGCCTACAATGAGCAGTTCTTC. This gives the protein CASGLAYNEQFF.

This clonotype came up a few times. This chain joins TRBV5-1 and TRBJ2-5; 7 bases match TRBD1. The germline V gene has CDR1 SGHRS and CDR2 YFSETQ. The CDR3 sequence is 15 residues long. J was trimmed by 2 bases and V by 2 bases; bases with no gene match: 6. CDR3: CASSFAGTAQETQYF. In DNA form, the CDR3 reads TGCGCCAGCAGCTTTGCTGGGACAGCACAAGAGACCCAGTACTTC. The entire variable domain, with the rest obtained from reference TRBV5-1 and TRBJ2-5, is as follows: KAGVTQTPRYLIKTRGQQVTLSCSPISGHRSVSWYQQTPGQGLQFLFEYFSETQRNKGNFPGRFSGRQFSNSRSEMNVSTLELGDSALYLCASSFAGTAQETQYFGPGTRLLVL.

This clonotype has just a few counts. The genes are TRBV11-2 and TRBJ1-1; TRBD1 agrees at 12 bases. V trimming: 6 bases; J trimming: 7 bases; junction bases outside the gene matches: 18. CDR1 is SGHAT, CDR2 FQNNGV, per germline. The length of the CDR3 is 18 residues. CDR3 residues: CASSYTLGTGGDSGEAFF. CDR3 DNA: TGTGCCAGCAGTTATACTCTCGGGACAGGGGGCGATTCTGGTGAAGCTTTCTTT.

In its sample, this clonotype was seen a few times. The V gene is TRBV12-3 or TRBV12-4, the J gene TRBJ2-3; 7 bases map to TRBD1. The length of the CDR3 is 11 residues. Trimming took 5 bases from V and 8 from J; bases not matched to a gene: 1. The CDR3 sequence is CASSGQATQYF. CDR3 in DNA: TGTGCCAGCAGTGGACAGGCTACGCAGTATTTT.

This clonotype was seen ten or more times. V and J are TRBV7-2 and TRBJ2-7; TRBD1 agrees at 8 bases. In germline, CDR1 is SGHTA, CDR2 FQGNSA. V gave up 6 bases and J gave up 12 bases; unmatched junction bases: 10. There are 12 residues in the CDR3. The CDR3 here is CASSDGQGLGYF. The CDR3 nucleotides are TGTGCCAGCAGTGACGGACAGGGCCTGGGGTACTTC.

CDR3 sequence: CASTGGNQETQYF. The CDR3 bases are TGCGCCAGCACCGGGGGGAACCAAGAGACCCAGTACTTC. V usage is TRBV10-2 and J usage is TRBJ2-5; 7 bases align to TRBD2. CDR1 is WSHSY and CDR2 is SAAADI in the germline V gene. This CDR3 region has 13 residues. With V trimmed by 7 bases and J by 0 bases, 2 bases remained unmatched.

Turning to this clonotype: Mismatch with germline at one junction end may stem from a read error. The rearrangement links TRBV20-1 to TRBJ2-4; possibly TRBD2 for D (7 bases). Germline lookup yields CDR1 DFQATT and CDR2 SNEGSKA (reference sequence). This CDR3 has 13 residues. The CDR3 nucleotides read TGCAGTGCCCGAGGGGGGGCCAAAAACATTAAGTACTTC. This encodes CSARGGAKNIKYF.

The genes are TRBV24-1 and TRBJ2-3; D is unresolved. This CDR3 contains 14 residues. In germline, CDR1 is KGHDR, CDR2 SFDVKD. The V end lost 1 base, the J end lost 0 bases, and 4 bases lay between the germline ends. This chain's CDR3 is CATSDLESTDTQYF. The CDR3, as DNA: TGTGCCACCAGTGATTTAGAGAGCACAGATACGCAGTATTTT.

The V and J genes are TRBV7-9 and TRBJ2-3; perhaps TRBD2 as D (5 bases). Germline assignment: CDR1 SEHNR and CDR2 FQNEAQ (reference sequence). The CDR3 runs 14 residues. Trimming left V 10 bases short and J 2 bases short, with 16 bases between. The CDR3, as DNA: TGTGCCACCACTGGCGAGGGCTCCACAGATACGCAGTATTTT. It specifies CATTGEGSTDTQYF.

This clonotype was seen only once. J is TRBJ2-4 and V is TRBV5-6; TRBD1 aligns across 9 bases. CDR1 and CDR2 (germline): SGHDT, YYEEEE. V was pared by 7 bases and J by 11 bases, with 16 bases of the junction left unmatched. CDR3 length: 15 amino acids. CDR3 residues: CASPRTGADKHFQYF. The CDR3 DNA is TGTGCCAGCCCCCGGACAGGGGCGGATAAACATTTTCAGTACTTC. The entire variable domain, with the rest obtained from reference TRBV5-6 and TRBJ2-4, is as follows: DAGVTQSPTHLIKTRGQQVTLRCSPKSGHDTVSWYQQALGQGPQFIFQYYEEEERQRGNFPDRFSGHQFPNYSSELNVNALLLGDSALYLCASPRTGADKHFQYFGAGTRLSVL.